This T cell receptor beta chain was identified in a study of tumor T cells in aggressive B-cell lymphoma. Here immunoSEQ multiplex PCR was the method, and the copy in TCRdb shows in-frame clones only, minus some. The sample yields a few thousand clones, 85% to 95% seen once. The CDR3 contains 13 residues. Trimming took 7 bases from V and 4 from J, leaving 13 bases between them. CDR1 MNHEY and CDR2 SVGAGI come from the germline V gene. The sequence was collected from an adult with diffuse large B cell lymphoma. Specimen: tumor tissue. The chain uses TRBV6-5 and TRBJ1-2; no reliable D call. For the CDR3, the DNA is TGTGCCAGCACCCGAGGAGGACTCTATGGCTACACCTTC. Its translation is CASTRGGLYGYTF.